The 25 T cell receptor beta chains listed next were all sequenced from one sample in a study of blood T cell repertoires in COVID-19. TCRdb keeps only in-frame clones here, not all; method: immunoSEQ multiplex PCR. The table includes 200,000 or so clones, about four fifths detected once. Sample: PBMCs or T cells enriched from blood (not recorded which). These receptors were obtained from a middle-aged man who had recovered from COVID-19.

The CDR3 coding sequence is TGCGCCAGCAGCCCGGACGGAGGTGAAGCTTTCTTT. Protein: CASSPDGGEAFF. The genes are TRBV5-1 and TRBJ1-1; no clear D. V was pared by 4 bases and J by 7 bases, with 11 bases between. The germline gives CDR1 SGHRS, CDR2 YFSETQ. CDR3 length: 12 residues.

This chain connects TRBV24-1 to TRBJ2-1; TRBD1 might be the D (6 bases). Germline-derived CDR1 and CDR2 are KGHDR and SFDVKD. This CDR3 contains 15 residues. V shed 5 bases and J shed 1 base, with 11 bases lying between them. Here the CDR3 reads CATSVRGTSYNEQFF. CDR3 bases: TGTGCCACCAGTGTCAGGGGCACTTCCTACAATGAGCAGTTCTTC.

This clone has only one observation. Sequence at one end of the junction differs from germline and may be a read error. The chain combines TRBV2 with TRBJ1-3; a weak D match, TRBD1 (6 bases). The length of the CDR3 is 15 residues. Germline lookup yields CDR1 SNHLY and CDR2 FYNNEI. CDR3 sequence reads: CASREGRGSGNTIYF. CDR3 in DNA: TGTGCCAGCAGGGAAGGCAGGGGCTCTGGAAACACCATATATTTT.

Written as DNA, the CDR3 is TGCGCCAGCAGCCACTCTAGTAATCAGCCCCAGCATTTT. Translated: CASSHSSNQPQHF. V usage is TRBV5-1 and J usage is TRBJ1-5, with D uncertain. Germline V gene lookup returns CDR1 SGHRS and CDR2 YFSETQ. Trimming pared 4 bases from V and 4 bases from J, leaving 9 bases between. This CDR3 region has 13 residues.

The chain links TRBV28 to TRBJ1-2; D gene unclear. The germline V gene encodes CDR1 MDHEN and CDR2 SYDVKM. Trimming pared 8 bases from V and 7 bases from J, leaving 11 bases between. The CDR3 sequence is 11 residues long. CDR3 in DNA: TGTGCCAGCCGAGAAGAAAGTGGCTACACCTTC. Translated, it gives CASREESGYTF.

J is TRBJ1-5 and V is TRBV4-3; TRBD1 matches at 7 bases. This CDR3 spans 16 amino acids. Germline V gene sequence: CDR1 LGHNA, CDR2 YSLEER. Trimming removed 0 bases from V and 2 bases from J; junction bases left unmatched: 4. The CDR3 bases are TGCGCCAGCAGCCAAGATGTAGGGGGCCGCAATCAGCCCCAGCATTTT. It codes for CASSQDVGGRNQPQHF.

The chain joins TRBV6-5 to TRBJ1-5, with 8 bases fitting TRBD1. V gave up 4 bases and J gave up 6 bases; unmatched junction bases: 5. Per the germline V gene, CDR1 is MNHEY and CDR2 is SVGAGI. This CDR3 is 14 amino acids long. The CDR3 region is CASSSGQGSQPQHF. The DNA of the CDR3 is TGTGCCAGCAGTTCTGGACAGGGAAGTCAGCCCCAGCATTTT.

CDR3 coding DNA: TGTGCCACCAGCAGATTACTAGCGGGGGGGATCAATGAGCAGTTCTTC. This encodes CATSRLLAGGINEQFF. The chain is built from TRBV15 and TRBJ2-1; 13 bases are a match to TRBD2. Germline CDR1 is LNHNV and CDR2 is YYDKDF (reference sequence). The CDR3 has 16 amino acids. V dropped 2 bases and J dropped 6; count of bases not matched to a gene: 4.

The chain employs TRBV2 and TRBJ2-1; D may be TRBD1 (6 bases). CDR1 and CDR2 (germline): SNHLY, FYNNEI. CDR3 size: 13 residues. Trimming stripped 3 bases from V and 7 bases from J, with 10 bases between. CDR3 bases: TGTGCCAGCAGTGAGAACAGGGATAATGAGCAGTTCTTC. Translated, it gives CASSENRDNEQFF.

This clone occurred a few times. The gene calls are TRBV6-1 and TRBJ2-3, with D tentatively TRBD1 (6 bases). Germline assignment: CDR1 MNHNS and CDR2 SASEGT. V was shortened by 3 bases and J by 1 base, with 11 bases between the two germline ends. The CDR3 is 15 amino acids. CDR3 DNA: TGTGCCAGCAGTGAGGGGGCGGTGGGCACAGATACGCAGTATTTT. Encoded protein: CASSEGAVGTDTQYF.

The chain has TRBV18 and TRBJ2-2, with TRBD1 matching 8 bases. The CDR3 sequence is 14 residues long. The trim removed 4 bases at V and 5 bases at J, leaving 3 bases unmatched. CDR1 and CDR2 from the germline V gene are KGHSH and LQKENI. The CDR3 protein is CASSLRQGTGELFF. The DNA of the CDR3 is TGTGCCAGCTCACTCAGACAGGGGACCGGGGAGCTGTTTTTT.

The chain recombines TRBV9 with TRBJ1-2, with D maybe TRBD1 (5 bases). V lost 4 bases, J lost 2 bases, and 12 bases lay in between. The length of the CDR3 is 14 residues. CDR1 is SGDLS, CDR2 YYNGEE, per germline. CDR3 region: CASSKRTPNYGYTF. The CDR3 nucleotides are TGTGCCAGCAGCAAAAGGACACCCAACTATGGCTACACCTTC.

J is TRBJ1-2 and V is TRBV5-4, with 11 bases identical to TRBD1. V was clipped by 4 bases and J by 4 bases; unmatched bases: 6. Germline-derived CDR1 and CDR2 are SGHNT and YYREEE (reference sequence). The CDR3 length is 15 residues. The CDR3 DNA reads as TGTGCCAGCAGCGCGGCCGGGACAGGGGGCTATGGCTACACCTTC. Amino acid sequence: CASSAAGTGGYGYTF.

The V and J genes are TRBV7-2 and TRBJ2-2; D is possibly TRBD1 (5 bases). Germline CDR1 and CDR2: SGHTA and FQGNSA. The CDR3 covers 14 residues. V was cut by 1 base and J by 12 bases, with 15 bases left in between. CDR3 amino acids: CASSLERGNKKLFF. CDR3 nucleotide sequence: TGTGCCAGCAGCTTAGAAAGGGGAAACAAGAAGCTGTTTTTT.

The chain couples TRBV7-2 to TRBJ2-2; D call uncertain. CDR1 is SGHTA, CDR2 FQGNSA, per germline. V was trimmed by 0 bases and J by 3 bases, leaving 5 bases between them. The CDR3 sequence is 14 residues long. The CDR3 sequence is CASSLAPYTGELFF. CDR3 bases: TGTGCCAGCAGCTTAGCCCCTTACACCGGGGAGCTGTTTTTT.

This rearrangement joins TRBV4-1 to TRBJ1-3; D is ambiguous. Looked up from germline, CDR1 is MGHRA and CDR2 is YSYEKL. The CDR3 is 15 amino acids. The ends were cut back, 1 base at V and 4 bases at J, with 11 bases in the middle. The CDR3 DNA is TGCGCCAGCAGCCAAGCCTTCGCCGGGGGAAACACCATATATTTT. It codes for CASSQAFAGGNTIYF.

The chain combines TRBV6-4 with TRBJ1-1; D might be TRBD1 (5 bases). The germline V and J ends were trimmed by 6 bases and 1 base, with 15 bases remaining between them. The CDR3 has 15 residues. In germline, CDR1 is MRHNA, CDR2 SNTAGT. The DNA of the CDR3 is TGTGCCAGCAGGGTCCGGGGGACCGAGAACACTGAAGCTTTCTTT. This translates into CASRVRGTENTEAFF.

CDR3 in DNA: TGTGCCAGCAGTCTCGGACAGGGGACCCCCTCTGGAAACACCATATATTTT. It codes for CASSLGQGTPSGNTIYF. The V gene is TRBV2, the J gene TRBJ1-3; TRBD1 matches at 9 bases. The CDR3 runs 17 residues. CDR1 and CDR2 (germline): SNHLY, FYNNEI. The ends lost 5 bases at V and 0 bases at J; junction bases unmatched: 8.

J is TRBJ1-6 and V is TRBV27; D remains ambiguous. CDR1 MNHEY and CDR2 SMNVEV come from the germline V gene (reference sequence). This CDR3 spans 13 amino acids. V lost 3 bases to trimming and J lost 7 bases, with 7 bases between them. The CDR3 coding sequence is TGTGCCAGCAGTTTCACGGGGAATTCACCCCTCCACTTT. Translated: CASSFTGNSPLHF.

V and J are TRBV14 and TRBJ2-7; D might be TRBD2 (6 bases). The CDR3 runs 16 residues. Deletions cut 0 bases from V and 1 base from J, with 13 bases between. Looked up from germline, CDR1 is SGHDN and CDR2 is FVKESK. In DNA, the CDR3 is TGTGCCAGCAGCCAAGAGGCGCCAGGGAGGTCCTACGAGCAGTACTTC. Translating gives CASSQEAPGRSYEQYF.

The V call is TRBV9, the J call TRBJ1-2; the match to TRBD1 covers 8 bases. The CDR3 is made up of 16 amino acids. V dropped 3 bases and J dropped 6; count of bases not matched to a gene: 13. CDR1 and CDR2 from the germline V gene are SGDLS and YYNGEE. CDR3 DNA: TGTGCCAGCAGCGACAGGGGGGCAGGGGGTAAAGATGGCTACACCTTC. Protein: CASSDRGAGGKDGYTF.

Comments on this clone: Different DNA sequences within this sample yield the same CDR3. This sequence joins TRBV5-1 and TRBJ2-1; TRBD1 agrees at 8 bases. Germline V gives CDR1 SGHRS, CDR2 YFSETQ. CDR3 length: 15 amino acids. The ends lost 0 bases at V and 5 bases at J; junction bases unmatched: 4. As DNA, the CDR3 is TGCGCCAGCAGCTTGGGGGGGACAGGCAACAATGAGCAGTTCTTC. Amino acid sequence: CASSLGGTGNNEQFF.

This clone is a singleton in its sample. The chain links TRBV18 to TRBJ2-6; the match to TRBD1 covers 12 bases. Germline values: CDR1 KGHSH, CDR2 LQKENI. The CDR3 extends over 20 amino acids. V lost 1 base and J lost 4; bases outside the gene matches: 11. CDR3 sequence reads: CASSPLAPGQGAKGANVLTF. For the CDR3, the DNA is TGTGCCAGCTCACCACTCGCTCCGGGACAGGGGGCTAAAGGGGCCAACGTCCTGACTTTC.

The chain links TRBV7-2 to TRBJ1-4, with 11 bases matching TRBD1. Germline-derived CDR1 and CDR2 are SGHTA and FQGNSA. J lost 8 bases, V lost 1 base, and 6 bases had no gene match. This CDR3 spans 16 amino acids. The CDR3 coding sequence is TGTGCCAGCAGCTTAGACCCCGGGACAGGGGGGGAAAAACTGTTTTTT. It specifies CASSLDPGTGGEKLFF.

This clone was recorded once. The rearrangement links TRBV5-4 to TRBJ1-3; possibly TRBD1 for D (6 bases). V was shortened by 0 bases and J by 5 bases, with 12 bases between the two germline ends. Germline assignment: CDR1 SGHNT and CDR2 YYREEE (reference sequence). The CDR3 spans 15 residues. In DNA, the CDR3 is TGTGCCAGCAGCTTGGAAGGGGGAAATCGAAACACCATATATTTT. It translates to CASSLEGGNRNTIYF.